This TCR beta chain comes out of a study of blood T cell repertoires in COVID-19. Study summary: The origin of the acute and convalescent COVID-19 samples was the United States, Italy and Spain.

TCRdb's table, derived via immunoSEQ multiplex PCR, lists solely in-frame clones and lacks some. The sample holds over 120,000 clones; 80% to 90% are singletons and the top ten take 2.5% to 3%. This CDR3 comprises 18 residues. V was shortened by 3 bases and J by 0 bases, with 20 bases between the two germline ends. Germline V gives CDR1 GTSNPN, CDR2 SVGIG (reference sequence). V gene TRBV30 combines with J gene TRBJ2-2; D uncertain. The sequence was collected from a man in his 60s with active or convalescent COVID-19. Sequencing was done on a sample of peripheral blood. The CDR3 reads CAWRRNLWSDANTGELFF. The CDR3 DNA is TGTGCCTGGAGGCGTAACTTATGGAGTGACGCGAACACCGGGGAGCTGTTTTTT.